These 20 T cell receptor beta chains share one sample of origin, sequenced in a study of human T cells and chemical hapten exposure. The library attached unique molecular identifiers to individual cDNA molecules. Each CDR3 protein gets one entry after TCRdb re-called the reads with MiXCR. The sample has thousands of distinct CDR3 sequences, approximately 49% seen once. The treatment was: therapeutic diphenylcyclopropenone sensitization with weekly scalp DPC. Sequenced here: whole blood, sampled before DPC sensitization or 2, 6, or about 24 weeks after (not recorded which). The origin of the receptors is an adult with alopecia areata. Some clones in this sample may be carry-over from other donors' samples. This table probably holds off-target reads from a library built for another chain.

This chain joins TRBV7-8 and TRBJ2-3; D not resolved. Germline V gene data show CDR1 as SGHVS and CDR2 as FQNEAQ. CDR3 length: 17 residues. V dropped 5 bases and J dropped 0 bases, with 18 bases sitting between them. Here the CDR3 DNA reads TGTGCCAGCAGCCCCCTTGCAGGTTCTACTAGCACAGATACGCAGTATTTT. This gives the protein CASSPLAGSTSTDTQYF.

This clonotype appeared a single time. The chain combines TRBV5-1 with TRBJ2-3; 7 bases map to TRBD2. CDR1 and CDR2 from the germline V gene are SGHRS and YFSETQ. V was clipped by 1 base and J by 3 bases; unmatched bases: 8. This CDR3 region has 16 residues. The CDR3: CASSLTSVKATDTQYF. CDR3 DNA sequence: TGCGCCAGCAGCTTGACTAGCGTGAAGGCTACAGATACGCAGTATTTT.

The V call is TRBV5-4, the J call TRBJ2-1; D is unclear. Germline V gives CDR1 SGHNT, CDR2 YYREEE (reference sequence). Trimming left V 4 bases short and J 2 bases short, with 10 bases between. The CDR3 covers 14 residues. The CDR3 DNA sequence: TGTGCCAGCAGCCCGCCCAGCGCCTACAATGAGCAGTTCTTC. This codes for CASSPPSAYNEQFF.

The chain combines TRBV20-1 with TRBJ2-5, with D possibly TRBD1 on 5 matching bases. CDR1 and CDR2 (germline): DFQATT, SNEGSKA (reference sequence). The CDR3 sequence is 14 residues long. V lost 0 bases and J lost 4, with 12 bases in between. The CDR3 DNA follows: TGCAGTGCTAGAGATCCCAGGGCGCGAGAGACCCAGTACTTC. As protein: CSARDPRARETQYF.

The chain combines TRBV20-1 with TRBJ2-3; 7 bases match TRBD1. J lost 2 bases, V lost 5 bases, and 7 bases had no gene match. This CDR3 is 14 amino acids long. The germline V gene encodes CDR1 DFQATT and CDR2 SNEGSKA (reference sequence). Here the CDR3 DNA reads TGCAGTGCTGTAAGACAGGGACCCACAGATACGCAGTATTTT. Translated, it gives CSAVRQGPTDTQYF.

This clonotype was picked up one time. The rearrangement links TRBV10-3 to TRBJ2-3; tentatively, D is TRBD2 (5 bases). This CDR3 comprises 14 residues. Trimming left V 5 bases short and J 5 bases short, with 14 bases between. Looked up from germline, CDR1 is ENHRY and CDR2 is SYGVKD. In DNA, the CDR3 is TGTGCCATCAGTCTACTAGACAAGGTAGATACGCAGTATTTT. Translated, it gives CAISLLDKVDTQYF.

This rearrangement joins TRBV11-2 to TRBJ2-7; D remains unclear. The germline V gene encodes CDR1 SGHAT and CDR2 FQNNGV. The V end lost 5 bases, the J end lost 0 bases, and 8 bases lay between the germline ends. The CDR3 is 13 amino acids. The CDR3 region is CASSPPSSYEQYF. CDR3 nucleotide sequence: TGTGCCAGCAGCCCCCCGAGCTCCTACGAGCAGTACTTC.

V and J are TRBV13 and TRBJ2-2; D gene unclear. Trimming stripped 7 bases from V and 4 bases from J, with 19 bases between. CDR3 length: 16 amino acids. Per the germline V gene, CDR1 is PRHDT and CDR2 is FYEKMQ (reference sequence). CDR3 sequence (DNA): TGTGCCAGCACCGAAAGACTCAGGAGAACCACCGGGGAGCTGTTTTTT. Encoded protein: CASTERLRRTTGELFF.

The chain is built from TRBV20-1 and TRBJ2-7; TRBD1 matches 9 bases. The CDR3 totals 13 residues. J lost 7 bases, V lost 3 bases, and 7 bases had no gene match. CDR1 and CDR2 from the germline V gene are DFQATT and SNEGSKA (reference sequence). Here the CDR3 DNA reads TGCAGTGCTAGGACGGACAGGGGAAGTGAGCAGTACTTC. This sequence encodes CSARTDRGSEQYF.

The gene calls are TRBV27 and TRBJ2-5, with D unclear. CDR3 size: 15 residues. Germline values: CDR1 MNHEY, CDR2 SMNVEV (reference sequence). The V gene lost 2 bases and the J gene lost 2 bases, with 12 bases spanning the gap. CDR3 sequence: CASSLIPLGQETQYF. CDR3 in DNA: TGTGCCAGCAGTTTAATTCCCCTCGGGCAAGAGACCCAGTACTTC.

The V and J genes are TRBV4-1 and TRBJ2-7; TRBD1 might be the D (6 bases). V was clipped by 4 bases and J by 3 bases, with 16 bases between them. Germline CDR1 MGHRA, CDR2 YSYEKL. The CDR3 sequence is 15 residues long. CDR3 sequence (DNA): TGCGCCAGCAGCCCGCATCCGGGACAAGGCTACGAGCAGTACTTC. It translates to CASSPHPGQGYEQYF.

This clonotype was seen a few times. The gene calls are TRBV5-1 and TRBJ2-7, with D tentatively TRBD1 (6 bases). The ends were cut back, 0 bases at V and 6 bases at J, with 13 bases in the middle. Per germline, CDR1 SGHRS and CDR2 YFSETQ. The CDR3 length is 14 residues. This CDR3 reads CASSLAGQRTEQYF. As DNA, the CDR3 is TGCGCCAGCAGCTTGGCGGGACAACGAACCGAGCAGTACTTC.

This clonotype was observed a few times. The chain couples TRBV11-2 to TRBJ2-5; D ambiguous. The germline gives CDR1 SGHAT, CDR2 FQNNGV. The CDR3 covers 18 residues. The V end was cut by 5 bases, the J end by 0 bases, with 22 bases between. The CDR3 DNA follows: TGTGCCAGCAGCCCGGCAGTCGGGCGGAAACGGTACCAAGAGACCCAGTACTTC. It codes for CASSPAVGRKRYQETQYF.

The chain joins TRBV12-3 or TRBV12-4 to TRBJ2-7; 14 bases fit TRBD2. The ends lost 6 bases at V and 10 bases at J; junction bases unmatched: 14. The CDR3 is 16 residues long. CDR3 sequence reads: CASSLGLAGGGRGQYF. The CDR3 DNA reads as TGTGCCAGCAGCCTCGGACTAGCGGGAGGAGGCCGGGGTCAGTACTTC.

The J gene is TRBJ2-7, the V gene TRBV7-9, with D possibly being TRBD2 (6 bases). The CDR3 covers 11 residues. CDR1 SEHNR and CDR2 FQNEAQ come from the germline V gene (reference sequence). V lost 5 bases to trimming and J lost 8 bases, with 10 bases between them. CDR3 residues: CASSPGGQQYF. DNA for the CDR3: TGTGCCAGCAGCCCCGGGGGACAGCAGTACTTC.

This clonotype was counted between two and nine times. V is TRBV4-1 and J is TRBJ1-4; TRBD1 agrees at 9 bases. The trim removed 2 bases at V and 8 bases at J, leaving 6 bases unmatched. CDR1 MGHRA and CDR2 YSYEKL come from the germline V gene. This CDR3 is built from 15 residues. CDR3 amino acids: CASSQRDRAGEKLFF. For the CDR3, the DNA is TGCGCCAGCAGCCAACGGGACAGGGCGGGGGAAAAACTGTTTTTT.

This rearrangement joins TRBV6-6 to TRBJ2-1; TRBD2 agrees at 7 bases. Germline V gives CDR1 MNHNY, CDR2 SVGAGI (reference sequence). V gave up 5 bases and J gave up 5 bases; unmatched junction bases: 9. The CDR3 totals 15 residues. CDR3 loop: CASSPRTLADNEQFF. The CDR3 DNA is TGTGCCAGCAGTCCCCGGACGCTAGCGGACAATGAGCAGTTCTTC.

The chain uses TRBV18 and TRBJ1-1; D not certain. The CDR3 runs 12 residues. Trimming shortened V by 0 bases and J by 11 bases, and 10 bases separated the two germline ends. The germline V gene encodes CDR1 KGHSH and CDR2 LQKENI. CDR3 nucleotide sequence: TGTGCCAGCTCACCACCACACGGGCCCGCTTTCTTT. It is translated as CASSPPHGPAFF. The variable domain in full, completed from reference TRBV18 and TRBJ1-1, reads NAGVMQNPRHLVRRRGQEARLRCSPMKGHSHVYWYRQLPEEGLKFMVYLQKENIIDESGMPKERFSAEFPKEGPSILRIQQVVRGDSAAYFCASSPPHGPAFFGQGTRLTVV.

The gene calls are TRBV4-3 and TRBJ2-2, with 9 nucleotides matching TRBD2. Germline loops: CDR1 LGHNA, CDR2 YSLEER. Trimming removed 4 bases from V and 4 bases from J; junction bases left unmatched: 7. This CDR3 has 16 residues. The CDR3 sequence: CASSLLAGVPTGELFF. The CDR3, as DNA: TGCGCCAGCAGCCTCTTAGCGGGGGTGCCCACCGGGGAGCTGTTTTTT.

The CDR3 protein is CASSFAGGPTDTQYF. The CDR3 DNA follows: TGTGCCAGCAGCTTCGCGGGAGGGCCAACAGATACGCAGTATTTT. J is TRBJ2-3 and V is TRBV7-6; 9 positions agree with TRBD2. This CDR3 has 15 amino acids. From germline, CDR1 is SGHVS and CDR2 FNYEAQ. Germline trimming cut 3 bases from V and 3 bases from J; bases unmatched to any gene: 4.